This T cell receptor beta chain is from a study of T cell changes during pregnancy in multiple sclerosis (dated by TCRdb to the late 2010s). In terms of the full investigation: In women with multiple sclerosis, the researchers looked at how the T cell repertoire shifted as pregnancy progressed.

A word on this clone: There is no known antigen for this receptor. No per-base quality is available; no much larger clone lies one base away.

Library construction relied on the immunoSEQ multiplex PCR assay. In TCRdb, the immuneACCESS table is reduced to in-frame sequences with V and J assigned. These tables do not hold every clone; where another copy was compared, an unresolved V gene accounts for under half, and the others remain unexplained. Present in this sample are roughly 99,000 clones, just over 90% of which were seen just once. About 2.5% of the sample is held by the ten biggest clonotypes. From the cysteine through the phenylalanine, the CDR3 covers 12 amino acids. Of all the DNA, just the CDR3 is kept, 36 bases in frame from base 1. Unmatched junction bases come to 2, with V trimmed by 8 bases and J by 4 bases. The CDR1 and CDR2 encoded by the germline V gene (reference sequence) are LNHDA and SQIVND.

The material sequenced was peripheral blood, taken after pregnancy. The chain uses TRBV19 and TRBJ1-1, with TRBD1 matching 9 junction bases. This receptor was obtained from a female donor in good health, enrolled as a control in a pregnancy study. CDR3 region: CASGTGSTEAFF. The DNA sequence follows: TGTGCCAGTGGGACAGGGTCCACTGAAGCTTTCTTT. Beyond the CDR3, the reference TRBV19 and TRBJ1-1 genes provide the residues; the full variable domain reads: DGGITQSPKYLFRKEGQNVTLSCEQNLNHDAMYWYRQDPGQGLRLIYYSQIVNDFQKGDIAEGYSVSREKKESFPLTVTSAQKNPTAFYLCASGTGSTEAFFGQGTRLTVV.